The T cell receptor beta chain described here comes from a study of T cell responses to AZD1222 COVID-19 vaccine. Germline V gene sequence: CDR1 SGHDT, CDR2 YYEEEE. The CDR3 runs to 13 residues. Trimming removed 3 bases from V and 3 bases from J, with 8 bases in between. Sequenced by immunoSEQ multiplex PCR; TCRdb stores in-frame clones only, minus some. Here the sample spans about 86,000 clones, 88% being singletons. The chain has TRBV5-6 and TRBJ2-3; D uncertain. This clonotype was obtained from an adult who received the AZD1222 COVID-19 vaccine. The material sequenced was peripheral blood, taken 28 days after the second AZD1222 dose. The CDR3 bases are TGTGCCAGCAGCTCCCTAGGTACAGATACGCAGTATTTT. This codes for CASSSLGTDTQYF. Combining the CDR3 with reference TRBV5-6 and TRBJ2-3 gives the whole variable domain DAGVTQSPTHLIKTRGQQVTLRCSPKSGHDTVSWYQQALGQGPQFIFQYYEEEERQRGNFPDRFSGHQFPNYSSELNVNALLLGDSALYLCASSSLGTDTQYFGPGTRLTVL.